Listed below are T cell receptor beta chains from one sample, sequenced in a study of blood T cell repertoires in COVID-19. Method: immunoSEQ multiplex PCR; TCRdb's copy keeps in-frame clones and lacks some. The repertoire includes 150,000 to 250,000 clones, 84% of them detected once, and around 7% sits in the top ten. The sample consisted of PBMCs or T cells enriched from blood (not recorded which). These receptors were obtained from a man aged 40-49 years who had recovered from COVID-19. The CDR3 runs from the conserved cysteine through the conserved F or W. D genes are given only for firm matches. Some rows mark clone size as missing; the rest say once, few, many or name a class of expanded clone.

j_call | clone_size | v_call | d_call | cdr3_nt | cdr3_aa
TRBJ2-7 | - | TRBV7-8 | - | TGTGCCAGCAGCTTACTTTTAGTCCAGGGGGGCTCCTACGAGCAGTACTTC | CASSLLLVQGGSYEQYF
TRBJ2-1 | - | TRBV24-1 | - | TGTGCCACCAGTGAATCAGGGTATAAGCTGTTCTTC | CATSESGYKLFF
TRBJ2-2 | - | TRBV4-3 | - | TGCGCCAGCAGCCACGACAGCTACCCGAACACCGGGGAGCTGTTTTTT | CASSHDSYPNTGELFF
TRBJ2-1 | - | TRBV4-2 | TRBD2 | TGTGCCAGCAGCCAAGATCTAGCGGGGGGCTACAATGAGCAGTTCTTC | CASSQDLAGGYNEQFF
TRBJ2-2 | - | TRBV28 | - | TGTGCCAGTGGTGGCGGCCAGGAGCTGTTTTTT | CASGGGQELFF
TRBJ1-1 | - | TRBV4-3 | TRBD1 | TGCGCCAGCAGCCACTCCCCGGGACAGGGGATTCGGGTCACTGAAGCTTTCTTT | CASSHSPGQGIRVTEAFF
TRBJ1-2 | few | TRBV27 | TRBD1 | TGTGCCAGCAGTTTATCGACGACAGGGATATATGGCTACACCTTC | CASSLSTTGIYGYTF
TRBJ2-1 | - | TRBV11-3 | - | TGTGCCAGCAGCTTAGGTTCCTATGGGGCAAATGAGCAGTTCTTC | CASSLGSYGANEQFF
TRBJ1-1 | - | TRBV5-5 | - | TGTGCCAGCAGCTTGGAAGGGCGAGGGACTGAAGCTTTCTTT | CASSLEGRGTEAFF
TRBJ2-3 | - | TRBV11-2 | - | TGTGCCAGCAGCCGTTTTCTAAATACGCAGTATTTT | CASSRFLNTQYF
TRBJ1-2 | - | TRBV7-8 | - | TGTGCCAGCAGCTGGTCAGCGGAACCTAACTATGGCTACACCTTC | CASSWSAEPNYGYTF
TRBJ2-1 | - | TRBV7-2 | - | TGTGCCAGCAGCTTAGCGCTCGGGGTCTCCTACAATGAGCAGTTCTTC | CASSLALGVSYNEQFF
TRBJ1-5 | - | TRBV19 | TRBD1 | TGTGCCAGTAGTATAGTTCTACAGGGGGCACGTCAGCCCCAGCATTTT | CASSIVLQGARQPQHF
TRBJ2-5 | - | TRBV19 | - | TGTGCCAGTAGCTCAGGGGCCCTAATTGAGACCCAGTACTTC | CASSSGALIETQYF
TRBJ2-7 | - | TRBV5-1 | TRBD2 | TGCGCCAGCAGCTTGGCCGGGACTAGCGGGTACTACGAGCAGTACTTC | CASSLAGTSGYYEQYF
TRBJ1-1 | - | TRBV3-1/TRBV3-2 | TRBD1 | TGTGCCAGCAGCCAATTGTTGGGGACAGGGAGGGAGACTGAAGCTTTCTTT | CASSQLLGTGRETEAFF
TRBJ1-5 | - | TRBV7-3 | - | TGTGCCAGCAGCTCCATGGGGGGTAGAAGGCAGCCCCAGCATTTT | CASSSMGGRRQPQHF
TRBJ2-2 | once | TRBV4-3 | TRBD1 | TGCGCCAGCAGCCCCAATCCGGGACAGCTGAACACCGGGGAGCTGTTTTTT | CASSPNPGQLNTGELFF
TRBJ1-4 | - | TRBV6-5 | TRBD1 | TGTGCCAGCAGGAACAGGGGTGCTAATGAAAAACTGTTTTTT | CASRNRGANEKLFF
TRBJ2-2 | - | TRBV5-1 | - | TGCGCCAGCAGCCCCGGGGGGCTCAACACCGGGGAGCTGTTTTTT | CASSPGGLNTGELFF
TRBJ1-1 | once | TRBV19 | - | TGTGCCATCCAGAATAAGGGGGTCAATGAAGCTTTCTTT | CAIQNKGVNEAFF
TRBJ1-6 | - | TRBV6-5 | - | TGTGCCAGCACTATTACGAGGGTGCTTAATTCACCCCTCCACTTT | CASTITRVLNSPLHF
TRBJ1-2 | - | TRBV5-6 | - | TGTGCCAGCAGATTGGAGGGGAACTATGGCTACACCTTC | CASRLEGNYGYTF
TRBJ1-5 | - | TRBV6-1 | - | TGTGCCAGCACTGACCGGCTCTCCCTTCGGGGCAATCAGCCCCAGCATTTT | CASTDRLSLRGNQPQHF
TRBJ2-3 | - | TRBV5-1 | - | TGCGCCAGCAGCACGGAGCCGGCAGGGAAACCTAGCACAGATACGCAGTATTTT | CASSTEPAGKPSTDTQYF
TRBJ1-2 | - | TRBV9 | TRBD1 | TGTGCCAGCAGCGTAGATGGGGCAGGGGGCGATGGCTACACCTTC | CASSVDGAGGDGYTF
TRBJ2-3 | few | TRBV19 | - | TGTGCCAGTAGTGAAGTTGCGGGGAGCACAGATACGCAGTATTTT | CASSEVAGSTDTQYF
TRBJ2-7 | - | TRBV18 | - | TGTGCCAGCTCACCGGGGGACTGGAGCTACGAGCAGTACTTC | CASSPGDWSYEQYF
TRBJ1-4 | - | TRBV6-1 | TRBD1 | TGTGCCAGCAGTGAAGTAAGGGGGCAAGGGGAAAAACTGTTTTTT | CASSEVRGQGEKLFF
TRBJ1-1 | - | TRBV11-3 | - | TGTGCCAGCAGCATGCGGACTGGAGCGACCACCACTGAAGCTTTCTTT | CASSMRTGATTTEAFF
TRBJ2-7 | - | TRBV6-5 | - | TGTGCCAGCATCTCAAAAGTAGGGGTCGGCGAGCAGTACTTC | CASISKVGVGEQYF
TRBJ1-5 | - | TRBV30 | TRBD1 | TGTGCCTGGAGTATAGGAGGGACAGCTTATCAGCCCCAGCATTTT | CAWSIGGTAYQPQHF
TRBJ1-1 | - | TRBV27 | - | TGTGCCAGCAGAGACACGAACACTGAAGCTTTCTTT | CASRDTNTEAFF
TRBJ2-3 | - | TRBV7-2 | TRBD1 | TGTGCCAGCAGACTAAGGGGGCGCGAAGCAGATACGCAGTATTTT | CASRLRGREADTQYF
TRBJ2-2 | - | TRBV4-1 | - | TGCGCCAGCAGCCAAGTGAGAGGGAACACCGGGGAGCTGTTTTTT | CASSQVRGNTGELFF
TRBJ1-6 | - | TRBV6-4 | TRBD1 | TGTGCCAGCAGTGACAGGGCAGGGGGCTCGACACCCCTCCACTTT | CASSDRAGGSTPLHF
TRBJ1-2 | - | TRBV12-3/TRBV12-4 | TRBD1 | TGTGCCAGCAGGCTGACAGGGGCCTATGGCTACACCTTC | CASRLTGAYGYTF
TRBJ1-3 | - | TRBV18 | - | TGTGCCAGCTCAGTGGACCCCCCGGGGAGAAACACCATATATTTT | CASSVDPPGRNTIYF
TRBJ1-1 | - | TRBV28 | - | TGTGCCAGCAGTCTGCCCCAGGGATGGAACACTGAAGCTTTCTTT | CASSLPQGWNTEAFF
TRBJ2-7 | - | TRBV4-2 | TRBD1 | TGTGCCAGCAGCCAAGTGGGACAGGGGGCCCACGAGCAGTACTTC | CASSQVGQGAHEQYF
TRBJ2-7 | - | TRBV10-3 | - | TGTGCCATCAGTGACCAAACAGGGATTAGCTCCTACGAGCAGTACTTC | CAISDQTGISSYEQYF
TRBJ1-1 | - | TRBV2 | - | TGTGCCAGCAGCCTACTTCTTGAAGCTTTCTTT | CASSLLLEAFF
TRBJ2-1 | - | TRBV12-3/TRBV12-4 | TRBD2 | TGTGCCAGCAGTTTAGGCGGGGGGGCCGCGTTCTTC | CASSLGGGAAFF
TRBJ2-5 | - | TRBV29-1 | TRBD1 | TGCAGCGTCCCGGGACAGGGAAAAGAGACCCAGTACTTC | CSVPGQGKETQYF